These 12 T cell receptor beta chains share one sample of origin, sequenced in a study of technical replicates of blood from a few donors (dated by TCRdb to about 2017). The protocol used for the library was the immunoSEQ multiplex PCR assay. Entries here come from immuneACCESS through TCRdb and include only in-frame sequences with V and J called. Some clones fail to appear in such tables; in the studies checked, an unresolved V gene covers under half of the shortfall, and the cause of the remainder is unknown. This sample holds 68,000 or so clones; about 97% were observed only once. The biggest ten clones account for 0.25% to 0.3% of the sample. Sequencing input: T cells isolated from PBMCs. All receptors derive from a human donor in good health.

J is TRBJ2-1 and V is TRBV5-1; D is ambiguous. The V and J ends lost 0 bases and 0 bases respectively, with 7 bases between them. The CDR3 totals 15 residues. The germline gives CDR1 SGHRS, CDR2 YFSETQ. DNA for the CDR3: TGCGCCAGCAGCTTGGGTCCTAGCTCCTACAATGAGCAGTTCTTC. It codes for CASSLGPSSYNEQFF. Looking up the rest from reference TRBV5-1 and TRBJ2-1 gives the full variable domain: KAGVTQTPRYLIKTRGQQVTLSCSPISGHRSVSWYQQTPGQGLQFLFEYFSETQRNKGNFPGRFSGRQFSNSRSEMNVSTLELGDSALYLCASSLGPSSYNEQFFGPGTRLTVL.

The sample holds one count of this clone. The genes are TRBV5-4 and TRBJ1-1, with TRBD1 matching 8 bases. The CDR3 length is 15 residues. J was trimmed by 5 bases and V by 4 bases; bases with no gene match: 10. Germline V CDR1 and CDR2: SGHNT, YYREEE (reference sequence). CDR3 DNA: TGTGCCAGCAGCGACGACAGGGGCTTTGAGACTGAAGCTTTCTTT. Protein product: CASSDDRGFETEAFF. The complete variable domain, with remaining parts taken from reference TRBV5-4 and TRBJ1-1, reads ETGVTQSPTHLIKTRGQQVTLRCSSQSGHNTVSWYQQALGQGPQFIFQYYREEENGRGNFPPRFSGLQFPNYSSELNVNALELDDSALYLCASSDDRGFETEAFFGQGTRLTVV.

The chain employs TRBV6-5 and TRBJ2-7; TRBD2 matches at 10 bases. The length of the CDR3 is 15 residues. Germline CDR1 and CDR2: MNHEY and SVGAGI. Trimming cost V 5 bases and J 5 bases; bases outside gene matches: 9. The CDR3 here is CASSPGASGSNEQYF. In DNA, the CDR3 is TGTGCCAGCAGTCCCGGGGCTAGCGGGAGCAACGAGCAGTACTTC.

V and J are TRBV30 and TRBJ2-2; maybe TRBD1 (6 bases). Deletions cut 2 bases from V and 2 bases from J, with 15 bases between. This CDR3 is 16 amino acids long. CDR1 is GTSNPN, CDR2 SVGIG, per germline (reference sequence). CDR3 loop: CAWSITGTPNTGELFF. CDR3 DNA sequence: TGTGCCTGGAGTATAACCGGGACACCTAACACCGGGGAGCTGTTTTTT.

This clone was seen only once. The rearrangement joins TRBV5-8 to TRBJ2-7; tentatively, D is TRBD2 (6 bases). This CDR3 has 14 residues. V was pared by 4 bases and J by 1 base, with 12 bases between. Germline CDR1 reads SGHTS; CDR2 reads YDEGEE. The CDR3 DNA reads as TGTGCCAGCAGCCCGGGGGACGGATCCTACGAGCAGTACTTC. Its protein product is CASSPGDGSYEQYF.

The rearrangement links TRBV6-1 to TRBJ2-3; 7 nucleotides match TRBD1. The V gene end was trimmed by 3 bases and the J gene end by 1 base; junction bases not matched to a gene: 4. The CDR3 has 15 residues. CDR1 is MNHNS and CDR2 is SASEGT in the germline V gene. The CDR3 DNA sequence: TGTGCCAGCAGTGACTCCGGGACAGGCACAGATACGCAGTATTTT. It translates to CASSDSGTGTDTQYF.

The gene calls are TRBV28 and TRBJ2-7; tentatively, D is TRBD2 (6 bases). CDR1 and CDR2 (germline): MDHEN, SYDVKM. V was clipped by 8 bases and J by 4 bases, with 24 bases between them. This CDR3 region has 16 residues. The CDR3 DNA reads TGTGCCAGCCGGAATGGCGGGGAGACTGTGGTATACGAGCAGTACTTC. It encodes CASRNGGETVVYEQYF.

This clone was seen a single time. The V and J genes are TRBV7-3 and TRBJ1-1; no reliable D call. The germline V and J ends were trimmed by 4 bases and 8 bases, with 14 bases remaining between them. The CDR3 is 13 amino acids. Germline lookup yields CDR1 SGHTA and CDR2 FQGTGA. CDR3 in amino acids: CASSYGLGGEAFF. The CDR3 region has the DNA TGTGCCAGCAGCTACGGACTGGGAGGCGAAGCTTTCTTT.

This clone has just one count. This chain joins TRBV7-9 and TRBJ1-5; 9 nucleotides align to TRBD1. CDR1 and CDR2 from the germline V gene are SEHNR and FQNEAQ (reference sequence). CDR3 length equals 16 residues. Trimming cost V 5 bases and J 0 bases; bases outside gene matches: 5. CDR3 bases: TGTGCCAGCAGCCGGGACAGGGTTAATAGCAATCAGCCCCAGCATTTT. The encoded protein is CASSRDRVNSNQPQHF.

The V call is TRBV4-3, the J call TRBJ2-1; 11 bases are shared with TRBD2. The CDR3 has 16 residues. The germline V gene has CDR1 LGHNA and CDR2 YSLEER. V lost 4 bases to trimming and J lost 3 bases; unmatched junction nucleotides: 5. Here the CDR3 DNA reads TGCGCCAGCAGCCGGCTACTAGCGGGAGACTACAATGAGCAGTTCTTC. Amino acid sequence: CASSRLLAGDYNEQFF.

CDR3 sequence reads: CASSQALGSRETQYF. The CDR3 DNA reads TGCGCCAGCAGCCAAGCGCTAGGTAGCAGAGAGACCCAGTACTTC. The chain couples TRBV4-1 to TRBJ2-5, with no clear D. V was pared by 1 base and J by 4 bases, with 13 bases between. The CDR3 has 15 residues. Germline V gene sequence: CDR1 MGHRA, CDR2 YSYEKL.

CDR3 amino acids: CASREEGLAGAYNEQFF. CDR3 coding DNA: TGTGCCAGCAGAGAAGAAGGACTAGCGGGAGCCTACAATGAGCAGTTCTTC. The chain carries TRBV5-6 and TRBJ2-1; 13 positions match TRBD2. Trimming removed 5 bases from V and 2 bases from J; junction bases left unmatched: 7. CDR3 size: 17 residues. Germline assignment: CDR1 SGHDT and CDR2 YYEEEE.